This TCR beta chain came from a study of cytomegalovirus exposure and HLA in healthy donors. Overall study: The study placed 70% to 85% of its approximately 380 genotyped donors in the Caucasian-associated ancestry cluster.

PCR primers comprised 60 Vbeta and 13 Jbeta primers. The assay was immunoSEQ multiplex PCR, and TCRdb's table has in-frame clones only and misses some. The sample gives 100,000 to 150,000 clones, approximately 80% of which show up once; around 1.2% is in the top ten. Broader study findings: TCR association rates varied by HLA locus in a later analysis, with DRB1 highest and HLA-C lowest. A later analysis linked a missense DCLRE1C variant to TCR beta V- and J-gene trimming. When presence/absence was analysed, sequencing depth was taken to be roughly uniform across donors.

This clone was detected only a few times. What it binds is unknown. This receptor was obtained from a girl aged 2-10 years in good health and CMV-seronegative. Material: PBMCs.

Here the CDR3 reads CASSFLAGANEQFF. The CDR3 DNA sequence: TGCGCCAGCAGCTTCCTAGCGGGAGCTAATGAGCAGTTCTTC. The chain carries TRBV5-1 and TRBJ2-1; 10 nucleotides agree with TRBD2. V was clipped by 2 bases and J by 7 bases; unmatched bases: 3. The CDR3 sequence is 14 residues long. Looked up from germline, CDR1 is SGHRS and CDR2 is YFSETQ.